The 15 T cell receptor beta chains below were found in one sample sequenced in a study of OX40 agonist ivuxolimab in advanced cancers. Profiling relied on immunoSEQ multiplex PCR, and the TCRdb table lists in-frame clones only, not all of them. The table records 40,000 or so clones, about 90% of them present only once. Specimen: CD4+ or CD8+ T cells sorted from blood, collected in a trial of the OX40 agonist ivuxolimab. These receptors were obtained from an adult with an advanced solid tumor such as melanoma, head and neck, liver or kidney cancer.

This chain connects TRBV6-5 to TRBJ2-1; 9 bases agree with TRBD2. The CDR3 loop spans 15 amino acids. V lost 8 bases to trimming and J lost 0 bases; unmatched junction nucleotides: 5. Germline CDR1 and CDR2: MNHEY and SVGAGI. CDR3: CASRRLADSYNEQFF. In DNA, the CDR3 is TGTGCCAGCCGGCGACTAGCGGACTCCTACAATGAGCAGTTCTTC.

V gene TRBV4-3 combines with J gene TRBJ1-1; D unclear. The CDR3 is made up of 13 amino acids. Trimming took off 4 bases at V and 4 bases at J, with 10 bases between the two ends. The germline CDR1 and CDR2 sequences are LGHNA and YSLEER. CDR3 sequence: CASSPGAGTEAFF. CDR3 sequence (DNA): TGCGCCAGCAGCCCGGGAGCGGGCACTGAAGCTTTCTTT.

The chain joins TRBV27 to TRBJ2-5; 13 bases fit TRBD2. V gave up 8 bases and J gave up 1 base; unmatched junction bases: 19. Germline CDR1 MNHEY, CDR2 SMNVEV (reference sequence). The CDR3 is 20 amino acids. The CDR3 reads CASGYHKGTSGTGGQETQYF. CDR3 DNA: TGTGCCAGCGGATACCATAAGGGGACTAGCGGGACGGGGGGCCAAGAGACCCAGTACTTC.

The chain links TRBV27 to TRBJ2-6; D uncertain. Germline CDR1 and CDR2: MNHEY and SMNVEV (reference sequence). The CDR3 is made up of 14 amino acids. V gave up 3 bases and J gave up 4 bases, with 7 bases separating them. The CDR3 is CASSLGTGANVLTF. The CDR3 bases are TGTGCCAGCAGTTTGGGTACCGGGGCCAACGTCCTGACTTTC.

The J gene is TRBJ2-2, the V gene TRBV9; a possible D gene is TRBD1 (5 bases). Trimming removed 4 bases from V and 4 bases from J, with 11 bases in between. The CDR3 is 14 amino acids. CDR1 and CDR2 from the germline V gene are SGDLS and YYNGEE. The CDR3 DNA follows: TGTGCCAGCAGCACGCAGGGTACCACCGGGGAGCTGTTTTTT. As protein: CASSTQGTTGELFF.

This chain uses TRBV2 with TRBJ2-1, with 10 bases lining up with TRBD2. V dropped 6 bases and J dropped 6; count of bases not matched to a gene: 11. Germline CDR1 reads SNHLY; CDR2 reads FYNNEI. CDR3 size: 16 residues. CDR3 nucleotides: TGTGCCAGCAGCACTGCCGGGACTAGCGTCTTCAATGAGCAGTTCTTC. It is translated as CASSTAGTSVFNEQFF.

The CDR3 DNA follows: TGTGCCAGCAGCACTCAAGCGGGAGGGGTCTACAATGAGCAGTTCTTC. Protein product: CASSTQAGGVYNEQFF. V gene TRBV11-2 combines with J gene TRBJ2-1; 10 nucleotides agree with TRBD2. This CDR3 has 16 amino acids. Trimming at V came to 5 bases and at J to 3 bases, leaving 7 bases not matched to a gene. In germline, CDR1 is SGHAT, CDR2 FQNNGV.

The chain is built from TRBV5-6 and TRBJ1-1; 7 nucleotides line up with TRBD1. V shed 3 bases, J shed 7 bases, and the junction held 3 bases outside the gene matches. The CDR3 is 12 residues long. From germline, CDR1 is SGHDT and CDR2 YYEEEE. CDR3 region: CASSSDRLEAFF. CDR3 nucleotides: TGTGCCAGCAGCTCGGACAGGCTTGAAGCTTTCTTT.

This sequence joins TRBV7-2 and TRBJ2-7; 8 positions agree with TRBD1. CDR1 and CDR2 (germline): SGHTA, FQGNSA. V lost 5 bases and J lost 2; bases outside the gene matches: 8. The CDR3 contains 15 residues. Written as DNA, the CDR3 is TGTGCCAGCAGCGGGGGCCAGGGGGCCACCTACGAGCAGTACTTC. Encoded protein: CASSGGQGATYEQYF.

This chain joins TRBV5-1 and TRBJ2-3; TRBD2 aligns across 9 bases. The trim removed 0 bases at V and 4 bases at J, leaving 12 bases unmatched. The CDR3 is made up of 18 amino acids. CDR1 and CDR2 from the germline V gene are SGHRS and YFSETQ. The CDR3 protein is CASSLAATSGRLADTQYF. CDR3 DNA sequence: TGCGCCAGCAGCTTGGCGGCCACAAGCGGGAGGTTGGCAGATACGCAGTATTTT.

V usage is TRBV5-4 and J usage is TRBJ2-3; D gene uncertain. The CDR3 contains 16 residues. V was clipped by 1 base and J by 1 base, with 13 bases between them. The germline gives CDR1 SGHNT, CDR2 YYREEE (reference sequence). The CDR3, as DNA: TGTGCCAGCAGCTTGTGGTGGCGGAGCGGCACAGATACGCAGTATTTT. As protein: CASSLWWRSGTDTQYF.

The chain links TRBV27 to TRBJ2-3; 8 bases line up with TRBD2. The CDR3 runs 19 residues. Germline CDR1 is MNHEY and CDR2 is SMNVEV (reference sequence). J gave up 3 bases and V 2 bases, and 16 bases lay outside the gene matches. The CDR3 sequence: CASSLLSPRERETTDTQYF. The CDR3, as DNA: TGTGCCAGCAGTTTACTCTCCCCCAGGGAGCGGGAGACAACAGATACGCAGTATTTT.

The CDR3 reads CASSLRLDTGELFF. Written as DNA, the CDR3 is TGTGCCAGCAGCTTAAGACTCGACACCGGGGAGCTGTTTTTT. This rearrangement joins TRBV11-1 to TRBJ2-2; the D is unclear. This CDR3 contains 14 residues. Germline V gene data show CDR1 as SGHAT and CDR2 as FQDESV (reference sequence). V lost 2 bases, J lost 3 bases, and 7 bases lay in between.

The CDR3 nucleotides read TGTGCCAGCAGCTCCCACGACGGCTACGAGCAGTACTTC. Protein sequence: CASSSHDGYEQYF. The rearrangement uses TRBV7-8 and TRBJ2-7; no reliable D call. The germline CDR1 and CDR2 sequences are SGHVS and FQNEAQ. This CDR3 region has 13 residues. Trimming took 4 bases from V and 3 from J, leaving 10 bases between them.

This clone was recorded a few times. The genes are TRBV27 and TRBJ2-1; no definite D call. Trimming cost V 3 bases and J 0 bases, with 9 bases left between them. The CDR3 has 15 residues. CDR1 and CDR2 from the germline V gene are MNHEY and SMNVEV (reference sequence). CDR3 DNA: TGTGCCAGCAGTTTGGACCAGAGCTCCTACAATGAGCAGTTCTTC. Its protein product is CASSLDQSSYNEQFF.